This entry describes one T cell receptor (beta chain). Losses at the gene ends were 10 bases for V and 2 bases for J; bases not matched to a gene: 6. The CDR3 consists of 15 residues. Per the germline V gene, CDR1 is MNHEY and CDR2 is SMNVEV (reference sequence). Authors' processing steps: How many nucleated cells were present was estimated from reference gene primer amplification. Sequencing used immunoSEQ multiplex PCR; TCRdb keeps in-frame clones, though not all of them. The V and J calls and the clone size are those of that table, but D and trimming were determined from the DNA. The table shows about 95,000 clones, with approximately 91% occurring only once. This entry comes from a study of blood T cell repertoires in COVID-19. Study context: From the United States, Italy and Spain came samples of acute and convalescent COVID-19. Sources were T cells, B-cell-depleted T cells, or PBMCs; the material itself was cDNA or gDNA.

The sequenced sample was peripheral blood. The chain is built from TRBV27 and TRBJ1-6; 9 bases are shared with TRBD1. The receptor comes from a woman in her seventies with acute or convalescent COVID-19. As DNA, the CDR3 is TGTGCCACGGGGACAGGGAACCCCTATAATTCACCCCTCCACTTT. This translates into CATGTGNPYNSPLHF.